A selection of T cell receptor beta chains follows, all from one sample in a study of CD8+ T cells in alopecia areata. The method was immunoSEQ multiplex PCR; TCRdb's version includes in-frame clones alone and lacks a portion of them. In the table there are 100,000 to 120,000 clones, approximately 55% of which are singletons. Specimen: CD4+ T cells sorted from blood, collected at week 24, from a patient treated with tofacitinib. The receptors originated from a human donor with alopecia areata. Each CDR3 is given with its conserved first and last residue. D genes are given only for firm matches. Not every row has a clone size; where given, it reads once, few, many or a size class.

CDR3 DNA: TGTGCTAGCAGCTTAGCGGAGTCACCCCTCCACTTT; CDR3 protein: CASSLAESPLHF; V gene: TRBV7-7; D gene: NA; clone size: NA; J gene: TRBJ1-6; CDR3 length: 12
CDR3 DNA: TGTGCCAGCAAAGGGGCCACACGAGACATTCAGTACTTC; CDR3 protein: CASKGATRDIQYF; V gene: TRBV2; D gene: NA; clone size: few; J gene: TRBJ2-4; CDR3 length: 13
CDR3 DNA: TGTGCCAGCAGCGTAGGGGCAGACCGCACAGATACGCAGTATTTT; CDR3 protein: CASSVGADRTDTQYF; V gene: TRBV9; D gene: NA; clone size: NA; J gene: TRBJ2-3; CDR3 length: 15
CDR3 DNA: TGCAGTGCTAGAGTGTCTTACGGCTACACCTTC; CDR3 protein: CSARVSYGYTF; V gene: TRBV20-1; D gene: NA; clone size: NA; J gene: TRBJ1-2; CDR3 length: 11
CDR3 DNA: TGTGCCAGCAGCTCTGGGACAGGTTATTCACCCCTCCACTTT; CDR3 protein: CASSSGTGYSPLHF; V gene: TRBV7-9; D gene: TRBD1; clone size: few; J gene: TRBJ1-6; CDR3 length: 14
CDR3 DNA: TGTGCCAGCACCAGACAGGGCAACTATGGCTACACCTTC; CDR3 protein: CASTRQGNYGYTF; V gene: TRBV7-8; D gene: TRBD1; clone size: NA; J gene: TRBJ1-2; CDR3 length: 13
CDR3 DNA: TGCGCCAGCAGCTTGGAGGGGGCGAAAGAGACCCAGTACTTC; CDR3 protein: CASSLEGAKETQYF; V gene: TRBV5-1; D gene: TRBD1; clone size: NA; J gene: TRBJ2-5; CDR3 length: 14
CDR3 DNA: TGTGCCAGCAGCTTAAGGGCAGTTCCTGAAGCTTTCTTT; CDR3 protein: CASSLRAVPEAFF; V gene: TRBV7-2; D gene: NA; clone size: NA; J gene: TRBJ1-1; CDR3 length: 13
CDR3 DNA: TGCGCCAGCAGCTTTCAACAGGGGGGGAACACTGAAGCTTTCTTT; CDR3 protein: CASSFQQGGNTEAFF; V gene: TRBV4-1; D gene: TRBD1; clone size: NA; J gene: TRBJ1-1; CDR3 length: 15
CDR3 DNA: TGTGCCAGCAGCTTAGGGGGATCAACTAATGAAAAACTGTTTTTT; CDR3 protein: CASSLGGSTNEKLFF; V gene: TRBV7-9; D gene: NA; clone size: few; J gene: TRBJ1-4; CDR3 length: 15
CDR3 DNA: TGTGCCCGGAGTCGGCGGGGTAATCAGCCCCAGCATTTT; CDR3 protein: CARSRRGNQPQHF; V gene: TRBV30; D gene: NA; clone size: NA; J gene: TRBJ1-5; CDR3 length: 13
CDR3 DNA: TGTGCCAGCAGCCCGGGGCCGGACAATGAGCAGTTCTTC; CDR3 protein: CASSPGPDNEQFF; V gene: TRBV5-4; D gene: NA; clone size: few; J gene: TRBJ2-1; CDR3 length: 13
CDR3 DNA: TGTGCCACCGGGACAGGGTTCACCGGGGAGCTGTTTTTT; CDR3 protein: CATGTGFTGELFF; V gene: TRBV10-3; D gene: TRBD1; clone size: NA; J gene: TRBJ2-2; CDR3 length: 13
CDR3 DNA: TGCGCCAGCAGCCAAGATCAGGGACAGGTCCTTGGTGGCTACACCTTC; CDR3 protein: CASSQDQGQVLGGYTF; V gene: TRBV4-3; D gene: TRBD1; clone size: NA; J gene: TRBJ1-2; CDR3 length: 16
CDR3 DNA: TGCAGCGTTGAGACATTGGGCAAAGAGACCCAGTACTTC; CDR3 protein: CSVETLGKETQYF; V gene: TRBV29-1; D gene: NA; clone size: NA; J gene: TRBJ2-5; CDR3 length: 13
CDR3 DNA: TGTGCCTGGAATGTCTACAGGGGAAATTCACCCCTCCACTTT; CDR3 protein: CAWNVYRGNSPLHF; V gene: TRBV30; D gene: TRBD1; clone size: once; J gene: TRBJ1-6; CDR3 length: 14
CDR3 DNA: TGCAGCGTAATGGACAGGGGTGCGAGCAATCAGCCCCAGCATTTT; CDR3 protein: CSVMDRGASNQPQHF; V gene: TRBV29-1; D gene: TRBD1; clone size: NA; J gene: TRBJ1-5; CDR3 length: 15
CDR3 DNA: TGCGCCAGCAGTGCGGGTGGGGGCAATCAGCCCCAGCATTTT; CDR3 protein: CASSAGGGNQPQHF; V gene: TRBV5-1; D gene: NA; clone size: NA; J gene: TRBJ1-5; CDR3 length: 14
CDR3 DNA: TGTGCCATCAGTGTGAGACAGGGGGAGGTGACCCAGTACTTC; CDR3 protein: CAISVRQGEVTQYF; V gene: TRBV10-3; D gene: TRBD1; clone size: NA; J gene: TRBJ2-5; CDR3 length: 14
CDR3 DNA: TGTGCCACCAGCAGAATGGGACAGGGAGCCACAGATACGCAGTATTTT; CDR3 protein: CATSRMGQGATDTQYF; V gene: TRBV15; D gene: TRBD1; clone size: NA; J gene: TRBJ2-3; CDR3 length: 16
CDR3 DNA: TGTGCCAGCAGCTTACTGGTAAGACAGGAGCAGTACTTC; CDR3 protein: CASSLLVRQEQYF; V gene: TRBV7-2; D gene: NA; clone size: NA; J gene: TRBJ2-7; CDR3 length: 13
CDR3 DNA: TGTGCCTGGAGCGCCCCGGCAGAGAATTATGGCTACACCTTC; CDR3 protein: CAWSAPAENYGYTF; V gene: TRBV30; D gene: NA; clone size: NA; J gene: TRBJ1-2; CDR3 length: 14
CDR3 DNA: TGCAGCGTAGATCAGGGGGCAGGGAACACTGAAGCTTTCTTT; CDR3 protein: CSVDQGAGNTEAFF; V gene: TRBV29-1; D gene: TRBD1; clone size: few; J gene: TRBJ1-1; CDR3 length: 14
CDR3 DNA: TGTGCCAGCAGCCCACGCACAGGGACCTATAATTCACCCCTCCACTTT; CDR3 protein: CASSPRTGTYNSPLHF; V gene: TRBV7-2; D gene: NA; clone size: NA; J gene: TRBJ1-6; CDR3 length: 16
CDR3 DNA: TGCAGCGTTCTCGGGACAGGGTACAATGAGCAGTTCTTC; CDR3 protein: CSVLGTGYNEQFF; V gene: TRBV29-1; D gene: TRBD1; clone size: NA; J gene: TRBJ2-1; CDR3 length: 13
CDR3 DNA: TGTGCCAGCAGTGAGGACTTCAATGAGCAGTTCTTC; CDR3 protein: CASSEDFNEQFF; V gene: TRBV2; D gene: NA; clone size: NA; J gene: TRBJ2-1; CDR3 length: 12
CDR3 DNA: TGTGCCACCACAGGGCGGGGGCTGGGAGAGACCCAGTACTTC; CDR3 protein: CATTGRGLGETQYF; V gene: TRBV10-3; D gene: NA; clone size: NA; J gene: TRBJ2-5; CDR3 length: 14
CDR3 DNA: TGTGCTAGTGGTGGGCAGGGGAATCAGCCCCAGCATTTT; CDR3 protein: CASGGQGNQPQHF; V gene: TRBV12-5; D gene: NA; clone size: NA; J gene: TRBJ1-5; CDR3 length: 13
CDR3 DNA: TGCAGCGGGGGAAGAGGGGGCCCAGAGACCCAGTACTTC; CDR3 protein: CSGGRGGPETQYF; V gene: TRBV29-1; D gene: TRBD1; clone size: NA; J gene: TRBJ2-5; CDR3 length: 13
CDR3 DNA: TGTGCCAGCAGTTTCGGGGGGACTAGCGGGACCAATGAGCAGTTCTTC; CDR3 protein: CASSFGGTSGTNEQFF; V gene: TRBV27; D gene: TRBD2; clone size: NA; J gene: TRBJ2-1; CDR3 length: 16
CDR3 DNA: TGTGCCAGCAGCTACAGGGGGCTCGGCAATCAGCCCCAGCATTTT; CDR3 protein: CASSYRGLGNQPQHF; V gene: TRBV6-1; D gene: TRBD1; clone size: NA; J gene: TRBJ1-5; CDR3 length: 15
CDR3 DNA: TGTGCCAGCAGTGTCGGAGCCCTACGGGGCTACACCTTC; CDR3 protein: CASSVGALRGYTF; V gene: TRBV2; D gene: NA; clone size: NA; J gene: TRBJ1-2; CDR3 length: 13
CDR3 DNA: TGTGCCAGCAGCTCCCGGGACAACTCTAACGAGCAGTACTTC; CDR3 protein: CASSSRDNSNEQYF; V gene: TRBV13; D gene: NA; clone size: NA; J gene: TRBJ2-7; CDR3 length: 14